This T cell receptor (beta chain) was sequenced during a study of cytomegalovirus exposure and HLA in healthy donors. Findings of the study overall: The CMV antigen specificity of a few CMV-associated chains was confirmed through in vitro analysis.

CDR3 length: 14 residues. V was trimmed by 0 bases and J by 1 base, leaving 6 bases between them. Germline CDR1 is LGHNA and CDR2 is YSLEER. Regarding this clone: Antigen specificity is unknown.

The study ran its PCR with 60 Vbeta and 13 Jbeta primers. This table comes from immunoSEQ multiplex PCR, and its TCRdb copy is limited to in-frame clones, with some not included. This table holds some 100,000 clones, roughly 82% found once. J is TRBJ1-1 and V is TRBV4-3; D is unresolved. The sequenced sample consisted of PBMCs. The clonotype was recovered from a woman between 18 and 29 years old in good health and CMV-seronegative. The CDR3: CASSQDTGNTEAFF. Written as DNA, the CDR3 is TGCGCCAGCAGCCAAGATACGGGGAACACTGAAGCTTTCTTT.